The text below deals with one T cell receptor (beta chain). Only in-frame clones appear in the TCRdb table, and some are missing; sequencing was by immunoSEQ multiplex PCR. The repertoire holds about 140,000 clones, around 92% seen once, with less than 3.5% in the top ten. This entry comes from a study of T cell responses to AZD1222 COVID-19 vaccine. The ends were cut back, 2 bases at V and 3 bases at J, with 13 bases in the middle. The CDR3 sequence is 15 residues long. CDR1 is MDHEN and CDR2 is SYDVKM in the germline V gene. The receptor was isolated from an adult who received the AZD1222 COVID-19 vaccine. The chain carries TRBV28 and TRBJ1-2, with a tentative D call TRBD1 (5 bases). This specimen was peripheral blood, taken 28 days after the second AZD1222 dose. CDR3 coding DNA: TGTGCCAGCAGTTTACCTACCGGGACGGACTATGGCTACACCTTC. This codes for CASSLPTGTDYGYTF.